This is a list of T cell receptor beta chains from one sample in a study of blood T cell repertoires in COVID-19. Sequencing was performed with immunoSEQ multiplex PCR; in TCRdb, only in-frame clones are kept and a portion is missing. Of 250,000 or so clones listed, around four fifths are singletons. Sequencing used peripheral blood. Every receptor here comes from a man aged 60 to 69 with acute or convalescent COVID-19. Each CDR3 is given with its conserved first and last residue. Fields, in order: J gene, clone size, V gene, D gene, CDR3 protein, CDR3 DNA. The D gene is left open where the match is weak. Size values are once, few and many counts, or a class for expanded clones, and some rows have none.

J: TRBJ1-4; size: -; V: TRBV14; D: -; CDR3: CASSQDLLEKLFF; DNA: TGTGCCAGCAGCCAAGATCTCCTTGAAAAACTGTTTTTT
J: TRBJ2-1; size: once; V: TRBV11-3; D: -; CDR3: CASSLGGPHYNEQFF; DNA: TGTGCCAGCAGCTTAGGGGGGCCACACTACAATGAGCAGTTCTTC
J: TRBJ1-2; size: -; V: TRBV9; D: -; CDR3: CASSVGPGESGYTF; DNA: TGTGCCAGCAGCGTAGGTCCAGGGGAGTCTGGCTACACCTTC
J: TRBJ1-1; size: -; V: TRBV7-9; D: TRBD1; CDR3: CASSPQGARGTEAFF; DNA: TGTGCCAGCAGCCCACAGGGGGCTCGGGGAACTGAAGCTTTCTTT
J: TRBJ2-1; size: -; V: TRBV7-6; D: -; CDR3: CASSKDLAPLNNEQFF; DNA: TGTGCCAGCAGTAAAGACCTAGCGCCTCTTAACAATGAGCAGTTCTTC
J: TRBJ1-2; size: -; V: TRBV3-1/TRBV3-2; D: -; CDR3: CASSQGQPANYGYTF; DNA: TGTGCCAGCAGCCAAGGACAGCCCGCTAACTATGGCTACACCTTC
J: TRBJ2-3; size: -; V: TRBV29-1; D: TRBD2; CDR3: CSVEGSAGLAGSTDTQYF; DNA: TGCAGCGTTGAGGGTTCCGCCGGGCTAGCGGGAAGCACAGATACGCAGTATTTT
J: TRBJ2-1; size: -; V: TRBV5-1; D: -; CDR3: CASSLGLLVSNEQFF; DNA: TGCGCCAGCAGCTTGGGTTTGCTAGTGTCCAATGAGCAGTTCTTC
J: TRBJ1-4; size: -; V: TRBV25-1; D: -; CDR3: CAKLGQRPPQADEKLFF; DNA: TGTGCCAAACTTGGACAGCGTCCCCCTCAGGCTGATGAAAAACTGTTTTTT
J: TRBJ1-1; size: -; V: TRBV5-4; D: -; CDR3: CASSLDQGTEAFF; DNA: TGTGCCAGCAGCTTGGATCAGGGGACAGAAGCTTTCTTT
J: TRBJ2-1; size: few; V: TRBV18; D: -; CDR3: CASSPAAGARLEQFF; DNA: TGTGCCAGCTCACCAGCAGCAGGGGCTAGGCTTGAGCAGTTCTTC
J: TRBJ1-1; size: -; V: TRBV7-9; D: -; CDR3: CASSLLRNTEAFF; DNA: TGTGCCAGCAGCTTGTTGAGGAACACTGAAGCTTTCTTT
J: TRBJ1-4; size: once; V: TRBV18; D: TRBD1; CDR3: CASSPQGQTLRQSEKLFF; DNA: TGTGCCAGCTCACCACAGGGACAGACTCTTCGGCAAAGTGAAAAACTGTTTTTT
J: TRBJ2-7; size: -; V: TRBV24-1; D: -; CDR3: CATSDCPPLLSGVRFYEQYF; DNA: TGTGCCACCAGTGATTGTCCTCCGCTCTTGAGTGGAGTTCGATTCTACGAGCAGTACTTC
J: TRBJ1-5; size: -; V: TRBV7-9; D: TRBD1; CDR3: CASSFGTGAANQPQHF; DNA: TGTGCCAGCAGCTTCGGGACAGGGGCCGCCAATCAGCCCCAGCATTTT
J: TRBJ1-2; size: -; V: TRBV20-1; D: -; CDR3: CSVAGVGGYTF; DNA: TGCAGTGTCGCAGGGGTAGGTGGCTACACCTTC
J: TRBJ2-1; size: -; V: TRBV15; D: -; CDR3: CAAGVDSSSYNEQFF; DNA: TGTGCCGCCGGGGTGGACTCGAGCTCCTACAATGAGCAGTTCTTC